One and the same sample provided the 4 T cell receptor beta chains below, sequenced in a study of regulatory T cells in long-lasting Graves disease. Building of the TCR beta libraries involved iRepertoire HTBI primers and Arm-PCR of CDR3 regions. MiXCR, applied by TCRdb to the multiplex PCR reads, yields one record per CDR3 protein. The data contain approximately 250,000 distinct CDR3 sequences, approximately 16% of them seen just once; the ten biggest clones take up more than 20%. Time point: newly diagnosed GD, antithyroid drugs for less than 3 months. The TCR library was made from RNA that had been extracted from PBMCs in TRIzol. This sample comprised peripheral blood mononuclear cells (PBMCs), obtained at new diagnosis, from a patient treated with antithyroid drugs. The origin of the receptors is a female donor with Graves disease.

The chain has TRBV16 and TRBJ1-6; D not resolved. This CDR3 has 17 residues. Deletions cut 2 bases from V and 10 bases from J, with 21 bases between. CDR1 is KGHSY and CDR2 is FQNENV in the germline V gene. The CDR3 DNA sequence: TGTGCCAGCAGCCAACCCGACCGGGGAGGTGGTTGGTCACCCCTCCACTTT. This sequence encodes CASSQPDRGGGWSPLHF.

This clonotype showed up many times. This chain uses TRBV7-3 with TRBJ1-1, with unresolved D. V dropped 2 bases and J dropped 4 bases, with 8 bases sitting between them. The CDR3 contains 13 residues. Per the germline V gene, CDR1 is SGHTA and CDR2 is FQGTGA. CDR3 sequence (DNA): TGTGCCAGCAGCTTACTCTCGAGCACTGAAGCTTTCTTT. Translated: CASSLLSSTEAFF.

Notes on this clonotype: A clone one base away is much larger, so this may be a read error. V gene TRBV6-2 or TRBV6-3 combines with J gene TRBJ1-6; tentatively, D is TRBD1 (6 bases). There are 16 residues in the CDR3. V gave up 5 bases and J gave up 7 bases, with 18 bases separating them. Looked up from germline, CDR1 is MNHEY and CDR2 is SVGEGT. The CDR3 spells CASSPTAGHTNSPLHF. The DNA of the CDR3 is TGTGCCAGCAGTCCTACCGCGGGACATACCAATTCACCCCTCCACTTT.

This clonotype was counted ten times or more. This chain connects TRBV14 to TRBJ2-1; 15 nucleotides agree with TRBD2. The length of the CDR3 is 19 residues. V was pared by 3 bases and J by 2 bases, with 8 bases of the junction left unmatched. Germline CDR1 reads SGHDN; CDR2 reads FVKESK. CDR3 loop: CASSQEGLAGGPTYNEQFF. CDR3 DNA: TGTGCCAGCAGCCAGGAAGGACTAGCGGGAGGGCCGACCTACAATGAGCAGTTCTTC. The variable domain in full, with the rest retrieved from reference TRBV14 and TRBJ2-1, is EAGVTQFPSHSVIEKGQTVTLRCDPISGHDNLYWYRRVMGKEIKFLLHFVKESKQDESGMPNNRFLAERTGGTYSTLKVQPAELEDSGVYFCASSQEGLAGGPTYNEQFFGPGTRLTVL.